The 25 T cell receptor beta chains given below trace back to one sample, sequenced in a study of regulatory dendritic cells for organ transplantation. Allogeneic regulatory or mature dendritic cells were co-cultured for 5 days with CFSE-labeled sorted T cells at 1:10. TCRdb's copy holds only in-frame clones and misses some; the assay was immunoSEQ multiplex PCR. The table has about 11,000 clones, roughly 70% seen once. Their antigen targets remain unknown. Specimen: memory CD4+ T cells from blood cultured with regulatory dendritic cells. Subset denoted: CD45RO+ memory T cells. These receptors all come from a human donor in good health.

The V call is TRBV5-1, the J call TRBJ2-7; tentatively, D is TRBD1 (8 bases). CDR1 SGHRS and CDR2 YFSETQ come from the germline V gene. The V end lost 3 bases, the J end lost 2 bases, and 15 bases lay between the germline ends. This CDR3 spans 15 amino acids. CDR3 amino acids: CASSWGGDRTYEQYF. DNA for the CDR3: TGCGCCAGCAGCTGGGGAGGGGACAGGACCTACGAGCAGTACTTC. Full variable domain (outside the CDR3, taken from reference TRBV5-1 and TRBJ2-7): KAGVTQTPRYLIKTRGQQVTLSCSPISGHRSVSWYQQTPGQGLQFLFEYFSETQRNKGNFPGRFSGRQFSNSRSEMNVSTLELGDSALYLCASSWGGDRTYEQYFGPGTRLTVT.

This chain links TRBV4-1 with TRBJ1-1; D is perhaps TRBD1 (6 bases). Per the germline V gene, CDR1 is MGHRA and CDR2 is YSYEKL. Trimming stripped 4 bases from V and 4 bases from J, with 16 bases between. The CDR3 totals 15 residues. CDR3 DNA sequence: TGCGCCAGCAGCCCCTTCCCACAGGGACCCACTGAAGCTTTCTTT. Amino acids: CASSPFPQGPTEAFF.

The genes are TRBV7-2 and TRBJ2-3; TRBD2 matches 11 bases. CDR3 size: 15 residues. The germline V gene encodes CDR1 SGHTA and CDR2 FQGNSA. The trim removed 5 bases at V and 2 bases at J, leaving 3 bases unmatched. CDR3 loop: CASSPTSGVTDTQYF. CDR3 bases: TGTGCCAGCAGCCCGACTAGCGGGGTCACAGATACGCAGTATTTT.

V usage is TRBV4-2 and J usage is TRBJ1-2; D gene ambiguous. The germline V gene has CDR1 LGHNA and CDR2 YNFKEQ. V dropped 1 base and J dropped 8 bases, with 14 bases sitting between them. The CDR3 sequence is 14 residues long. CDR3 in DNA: TGTGCCAGCAGCCAAGGCCATAGCAAGGCCGGCTACACCTTC. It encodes CASSQGHSKAGYTF.

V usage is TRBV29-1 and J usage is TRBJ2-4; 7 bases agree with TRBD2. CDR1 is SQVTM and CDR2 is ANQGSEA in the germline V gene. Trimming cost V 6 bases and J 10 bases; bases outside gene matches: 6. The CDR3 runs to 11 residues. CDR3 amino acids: CSVKGDYIQYF. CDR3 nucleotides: TGCAGCGTGAAAGGGGACTATATTCAGTACTTC.

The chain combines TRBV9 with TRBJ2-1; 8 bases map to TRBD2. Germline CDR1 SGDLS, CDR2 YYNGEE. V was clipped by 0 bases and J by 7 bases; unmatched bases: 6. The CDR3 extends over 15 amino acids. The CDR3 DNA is TGTGCCAGCAGCGTAGGTGATAGCGGGGCAAATGAGCAGTTCTTC. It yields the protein CASSVGDSGANEQFF.

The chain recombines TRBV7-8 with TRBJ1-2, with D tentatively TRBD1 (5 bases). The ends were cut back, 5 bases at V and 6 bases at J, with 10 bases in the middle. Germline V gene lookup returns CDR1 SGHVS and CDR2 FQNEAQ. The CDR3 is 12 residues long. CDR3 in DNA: TGTGCCAGCAGCACGACAGCTGATGGCTACACCTTC. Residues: CASSTTADGYTF.

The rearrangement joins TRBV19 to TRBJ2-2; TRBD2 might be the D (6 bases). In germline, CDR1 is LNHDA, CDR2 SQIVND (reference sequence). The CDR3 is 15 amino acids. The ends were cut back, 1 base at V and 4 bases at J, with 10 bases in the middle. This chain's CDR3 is CASSIAGVGTGELFF. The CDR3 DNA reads TGTGCCAGTAGTATAGCGGGGGTTGGCACCGGGGAGCTGTTTTTT. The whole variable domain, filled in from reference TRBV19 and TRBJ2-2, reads DGGITQSPKYLFRKEGQNVTLSCEQNLNHDAMYWYRQDPGQGLRLIYYSQIVNDFQKGDIAEGYSVSREKKESFPLTVTSAQKNPTAFYLCASSIAGVGTGELFFGEGSRLTVL.

The chain's CDR3 is CASSYPGRVGGEQYF. CDR3 nucleotide sequence: TGTGCCAGCAGTTACCCTGGGAGGGTAGGCGGCGAGCAGTACTTC. The gene calls are TRBV6-6 and TRBJ2-7; 7 nucleotides line up with TRBD2. Losses at the gene ends were 2 bases for V and 6 bases for J; bases not matched to a gene: 10. Germline loops: CDR1 MNHNY, CDR2 SVGAGI (reference sequence). This CDR3 contains 15 residues.

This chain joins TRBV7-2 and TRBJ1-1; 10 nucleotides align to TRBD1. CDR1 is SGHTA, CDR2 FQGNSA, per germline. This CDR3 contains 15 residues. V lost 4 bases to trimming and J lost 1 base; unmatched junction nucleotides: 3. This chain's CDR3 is CASSWDRGGNTEAFF. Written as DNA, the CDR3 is TGTGCCAGCAGCTGGGACAGGGGAGGGAACACTGAAGCTTTCTTT. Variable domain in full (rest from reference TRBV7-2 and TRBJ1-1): GAGVSQSPSNKVTEKGKDVELRCDPISGHTALYWYRQSLGQGLEFLIYFQGNSAPDKSGLPSDRFSAERTGGSVSTLTIQRTQQEDSAVYLCASSWDRGGNTEAFFGQGTRLTVV.

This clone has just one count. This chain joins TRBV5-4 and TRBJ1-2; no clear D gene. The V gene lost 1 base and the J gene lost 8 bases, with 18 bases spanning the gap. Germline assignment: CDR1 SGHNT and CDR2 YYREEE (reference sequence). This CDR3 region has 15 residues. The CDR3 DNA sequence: TGTGCCAGCAGCTTGTATGAGCCTTCAGCCGGGGGCTACACCTTC. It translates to CASSLYEPSAGGYTF.

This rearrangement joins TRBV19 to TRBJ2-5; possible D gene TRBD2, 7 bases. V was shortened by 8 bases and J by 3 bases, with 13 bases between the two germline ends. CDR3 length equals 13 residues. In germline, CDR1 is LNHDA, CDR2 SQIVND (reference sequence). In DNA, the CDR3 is TGTGCCAGTGGGGGCGGGGGAGAAGAGACCCAGTACTTC. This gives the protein CASGGGGEETQYF.

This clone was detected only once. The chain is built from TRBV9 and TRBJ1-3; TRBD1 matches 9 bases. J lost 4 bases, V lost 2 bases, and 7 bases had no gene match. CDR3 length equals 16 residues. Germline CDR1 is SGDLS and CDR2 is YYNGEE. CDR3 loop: CASSVQMTGGGNTIYF. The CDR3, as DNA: TGTGCCAGCAGCGTTCAGATGACAGGGGGAGGAAACACCATATATTTT.

Here the CDR3 reads CASSYFGKSYTGELFF. CDR3 nucleotides: TGCGCCAGCAGCTATTTCGGGAAAAGTTACACCGGGGAGCTGTTTTTT. The chain has TRBV5-1 and TRBJ2-2, with TRBD2 as a possible D gene (5 bases). The CDR3 covers 16 residues. V was shortened by 3 bases and J by 3 bases, with 15 bases between the two germline ends. CDR1 SGHRS and CDR2 YFSETQ come from the germline V gene.

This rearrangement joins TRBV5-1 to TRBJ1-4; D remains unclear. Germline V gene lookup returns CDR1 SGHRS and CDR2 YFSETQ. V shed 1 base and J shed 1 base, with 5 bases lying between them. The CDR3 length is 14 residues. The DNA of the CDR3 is TGCGCCAGCAGCTTGTCAGGAACTAATGAAAAACTGTTTTTT. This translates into CASSLSGTNEKLFF.

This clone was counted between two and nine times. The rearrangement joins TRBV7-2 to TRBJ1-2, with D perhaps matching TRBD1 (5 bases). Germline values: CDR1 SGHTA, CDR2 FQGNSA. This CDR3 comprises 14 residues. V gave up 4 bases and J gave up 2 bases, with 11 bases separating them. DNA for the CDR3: TGTGCCAGCAGCTGGGGGGGACGGAACTATGGCTACACCTTC. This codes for CASSWGGRNYGYTF.

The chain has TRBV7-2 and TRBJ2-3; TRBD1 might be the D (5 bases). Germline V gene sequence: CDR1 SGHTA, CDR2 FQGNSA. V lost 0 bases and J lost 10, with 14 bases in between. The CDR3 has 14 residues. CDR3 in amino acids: CASSLAGASSSQYF. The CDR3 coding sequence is TGTGCCAGCAGCTTAGCTGGGGCTTCCTCTTCGCAGTATTTT.

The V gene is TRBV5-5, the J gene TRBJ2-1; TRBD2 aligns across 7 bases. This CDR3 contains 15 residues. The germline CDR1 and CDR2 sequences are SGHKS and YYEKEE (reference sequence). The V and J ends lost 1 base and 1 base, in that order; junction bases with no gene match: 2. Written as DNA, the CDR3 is TGTGCCAGCAGCTTGTCGGGGGGTTCCTACAATGAGCAGTTCTTC. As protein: CASSLSGGSYNEQFF. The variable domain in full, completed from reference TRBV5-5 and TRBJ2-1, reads DAGVTQSPTHLIKTRGQQVTLRCSPISGHKSVSWYQQVLGQGPQFIFQYYEKEERGRGNFPDRFSARQFPNYSSELNVNALLLGDSALYLCASSLSGGSYNEQFFGPGTRLTVL.

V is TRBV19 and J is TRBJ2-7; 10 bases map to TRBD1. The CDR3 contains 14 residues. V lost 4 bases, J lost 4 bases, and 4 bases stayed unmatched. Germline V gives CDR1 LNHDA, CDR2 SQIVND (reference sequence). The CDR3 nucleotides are TGTGCCAGTAGTAAGGACAGGGGGAATTACGAGCAGTACTTC. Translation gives CASSKDRGNYEQYF.

The CDR3 sequence is CASSLPGSKNIQYF. Written as DNA, the CDR3 is TGTGCCAGCAGCTTGCCGGGGTCCAAAAACATTCAGTACTTC. V usage is TRBV5-5 and J usage is TRBJ2-4, with D possibly TRBD2 on 5 matching bases. V lost 1 base and J 2 bases, leaving 7 bases between the germline ends. The germline CDR1 and CDR2 sequences are SGHKS and YYEKEE (reference sequence). CDR3 length: 14 amino acids.

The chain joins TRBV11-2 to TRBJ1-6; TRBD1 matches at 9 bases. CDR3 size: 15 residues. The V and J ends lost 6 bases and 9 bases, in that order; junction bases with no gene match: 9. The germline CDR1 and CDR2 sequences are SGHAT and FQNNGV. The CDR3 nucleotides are TGTGCCAGCAGTTGGGACAGGGTGAATTCTTCACCCCTCCACTTT. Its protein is CASSWDRVNSSPLHF.

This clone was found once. The CDR3 DNA sequence: TGCGCCAGCAGCTTGGGGGGTGGAGGCAGCAATCAGCCCCAGCATTTT. Its translation is CASSLGGGGSNQPQHF. The chain carries TRBV5-1 and TRBJ1-5, with unresolved D. The germline V and J ends were trimmed by 0 bases and 1 base, with 11 bases remaining between them. The CDR3 sequence is 16 residues long. The germline V gene encodes CDR1 SGHRS and CDR2 YFSETQ.

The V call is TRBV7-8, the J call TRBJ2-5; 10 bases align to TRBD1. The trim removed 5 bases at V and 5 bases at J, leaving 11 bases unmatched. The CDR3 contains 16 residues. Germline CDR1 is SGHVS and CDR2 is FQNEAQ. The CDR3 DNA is TGTGCCAGCAGCCAGACCCGACAGGGGGCACGGGAGACCCAGTACTTC. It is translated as CASSQTRQGARETQYF.

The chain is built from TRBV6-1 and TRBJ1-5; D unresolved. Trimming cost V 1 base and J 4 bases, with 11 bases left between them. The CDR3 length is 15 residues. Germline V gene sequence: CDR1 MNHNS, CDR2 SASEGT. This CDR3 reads CASSEGIAQNQPQHF. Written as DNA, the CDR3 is TGTGCCAGCAGTGAAGGGATAGCCCAAAATCAGCCCCAGCATTTT.

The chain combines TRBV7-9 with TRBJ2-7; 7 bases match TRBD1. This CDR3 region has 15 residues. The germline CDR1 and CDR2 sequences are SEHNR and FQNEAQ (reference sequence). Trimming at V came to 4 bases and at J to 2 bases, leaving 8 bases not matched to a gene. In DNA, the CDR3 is TGTGCCAGCAGCTCCCAGGGGGATGTTACCTACGAGCAGTACTTC. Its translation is CASSSQGDVTYEQYF.